This is a list of T cell receptor beta chains from one sample in a study of blood T cell repertoires in COVID-19. The table came from immunoSEQ multiplex PCR; TCRdb's copy has only in-frame clones and leaves some out. The table shows over 300,000 clones, with 86% occurring only once. What was sequenced was peripheral blood. These receptors were taken from a woman between 45 and 60 years old with acute or convalescent COVID-19. CDR3s include the opening cysteine and the closing phenylalanine or tryptophan. The D gene is left open where the match is weak. Only part of the rows carry a size: once, few, many, or a class if the clone is expanded.

j_call clone_size v_call d_call cdr3_nt cdr3_aa
TRBJ1-1 - TRBV5-1 - TGCGCCAGCAGCTTGAATCTAGCAATGAACACTGAAGCTTTCTTT CASSLNLAMNTEAFF
TRBJ1-1 few TRBV29-1 - TGCAGCGTGGCCTCGACAGGGAACACTGAAGCTTTCTTT CSVASTGNTEAFF
TRBJ1-4 - TRBV19 TRBD1 TGTGCCAGTAGTGTACGACAGGGGACTAATGAAAAACTGTTTTTT CASSVRQGTNEKLFF
TRBJ2-7 - TRBV3-1/TRBV3-2 - TGTGCCAGCAGCCAACCGGGAACCCCAGCGGACCGCTACGAGCAGTACTTC CASSQPGTPADRYEQYF
TRBJ2-5 once TRBV18 TRBD2 TGTGCCAGCTCAAGGGTTAGCGGGAGTCGAGAGACCCAGTACTTC CASSRVSGSRETQYF
TRBJ1-5 - TRBV19 - TGTGCCAGTAGTATCCTCTCAGGGTCGGGCAATCAGCCCCAGCATTTT CASSILSGSGNQPQHF
TRBJ2-3 - TRBV15 - TGTGCCACCAGCAGCCCTTCGGGATACCAGGCCGGCACAGATACGCAGTATTTT CATSSPSGYQAGTDTQYF
TRBJ2-2 - TRBV24-1 TRBD2 TGTGCCACCAGTGATCCACTAGCGGAGAACACCGGGGAGCTGTTTTTT CATSDPLAENTGELFF
TRBJ1-4 - TRBV7-2 - TGTGCCAGCAGCTTAGGAGTTGGGAGTAGGGAAAAACTGTTTTTT CASSLGVGSREKLFF
TRBJ2-5 - TRBV30 - TGTGCCTGGAGTGTACGACTTCAAGAGACCCAGTACTTC CAWSVRLQETQYF
TRBJ1-6 - TRBV30 - TGTGCCTGGAGTGTAGGGGTCTTTAATTCACCCCTCCACTTT CAWSVGVFNSPLHF
TRBJ2-3 - TRBV18 TRBD2 TGTGCCAGCTCACCCTCTAGCGGGAGGGATACGCAGTATTTT CASSPSSGRDTQYF
TRBJ2-3 once TRBV7-9 TRBD2 TGTGCCAGCAGCCCTAGCGGGAGCACAGATACGCAGTATTTT CASSPSGSTDTQYF
TRBJ2-5 - TRBV29-1 - TGCAGCGTAAATGGACAGGGAGGGGAGACCCAGTACTTC CSVNGQGGETQYF
TRBJ2-3 - TRBV30 - TGTGCCTGGAGGCAGGGTGGAGGGACAGATACGCAGTATTTT CAWRQGGGTDTQYF
TRBJ2-1 - TRBV7-7 TRBD1 TGTGCTAGCAGCACCACAGGGGGCAATGAGCAGTTCTTC CASSTTGGNEQFF
TRBJ2-1 once TRBV6-6 - TGTGCCAGCAGTTACGCGGGTTACAATGAGCAGTTCTTC CASSYAGYNEQFF
TRBJ2-7 - TRBV27 - TGTGCCAGCCTTCGGGACATGGTAAAATACGAGCAGTACTTC CASLRDMVKYEQYF
TRBJ1-4 - TRBV27 - TGTGCCAGCCGAGGGATGATTACGGAAAAACTGTTTTTT CASRGMITEKLFF
TRBJ1-1 - TRBV7-9 TRBD1 TGTGCCAGCAGCTTAGGGGACAGAGGCCAGACTGAAGCTTTCTTT CASSLGDRGQTEAFF
TRBJ1-1 - TRBV3-1/TRBV3-2 - TGTGCCAGCAGCCTAACCGGGGGGCGAAGAGAAGCTTTCTTT CASSLTGGRREAFF
TRBJ2-3 - TRBV6-6 TRBD2 TGTGCCAGCACGACTAGCGGGACTTTCTCAGATACGCAGTATTTT CASTTSGTFSDTQYF
TRBJ2-5 - TRBV30 TRBD1 TGTGCCTGGAACAGGGGATACTTGGAGACCCAGTACTTC CAWNRGYLETQYF
TRBJ2-7 - TRBV12-3/TRBV12-4 - TGTGCCAGCAGTACTCACTCCTACGAGCAGTACTTC CASSTHSYEQYF
TRBJ2-7 once TRBV2 - TGTGCCAGCAGTGGGGCTTTTTTGGGCGCGGGGGCCTCCTACGAGCAGTACTTC CASSGAFLGAGASYEQYF
TRBJ2-2 - TRBV2 - TGTGCCAGCAGTGAATTTGCGCAGGGCACCGGGGAGCTGTTTTTT CASSEFAQGTGELFF
TRBJ1-5 - TRBV7-2 - TGTGCCAGCAGCGCTCAGGGGCTAAGCAATCAGCCCCAGCATTTT CASSAQGLSNQPQHF
TRBJ1-2 - TRBV4-2 - TGTGCCAGCAGCCAAGATATTGCGTCCGACTATGGCTACACCTTC CASSQDIASDYGYTF
TRBJ2-5 - TRBV28 TRBD1 TGTGCCAGCAGAGATAATCCGGGACAGGGGTTGGAGACCCAGTACTTC CASRDNPGQGLETQYF
TRBJ2-5 - TRBV7-6 - TGTGCCAGCAGCCAAGTGTCCGGGAACCAAGAGACCCAGTACTTC CASSQVSGNQETQYF
TRBJ1-5 - TRBV21-1 - TGTGCCAGCAGGACAGACAGGGGAGATCAGCCCCAGCATTTT CASRTDRGDQPQHF
TRBJ2-6 - TRBV1 - TGCACCAGCAGCCCTCCGACTAGCGGCGTCCCCTCTGGGGCCAACGTCCTGACTTTC CTSSPPTSGVPSGANVLTF
TRBJ2-1 few TRBV5-8 - TGTGCCGGGCTGCCAATCGGGGAAGGCTCCTACAATGAGCAGTTCTTC CAGLPIGEGSYNEQFF
TRBJ2-1 - TRBV12-3/TRBV12-4 - TGTGCCAGCAGTCGTAGCTCCTACAATGAGCAGTTCTTC CASSRSSYNEQFF
TRBJ2-4 - TRBV4-1 - TGCGCCAGCAGGTCGACAGAATTACTAGCCAAAAACATTCAGTACTTC CASRSTELLAKNIQYF
TRBJ2-7 few TRBV3-1/TRBV3-2 TRBD2 TGTGCCAGCAGCCATAACAGGCTAGCGGGCTCTTTCTTCTACGAGCAGTACTTC CASSHNRLAGSFFYEQYF
TRBJ2-1 - TRBV10-3 TRBD2 TGTGCCATCAGTGAGTCGCGAGCGGGAGGGCTGAATGAGCAGTTCTTC CAISESRAGGLNEQFF
TRBJ1-6 - TRBV7-2 TRBD1 TGTGCCAGCAGCGAACAGGGACAGGCGAATTCACCCCTCCACTTT CASSEQGQANSPLHF
TRBJ2-1 - TRBV7-2 TRBD2 TGTGCCAGCAGCGGACTAGCGGGGGCCTACAATGAGCAGTTCTTC CASSGLAGAYNEQFF
TRBJ2-7 - TRBV5-1 TRBD2 TGCGCCAGCAGCACCCCACTAGCGGGAGGGACCTACGAGCAGTACTTC CASSTPLAGGTYEQYF
TRBJ1-1 few TRBV2 - TGTGCCAGCACCTTGGATGAGGACACTGAAGCTTTCTTT CASTLDEDTEAFF
TRBJ2-7 few TRBV4-3 - TGCGCCAGCAGCCAAGCGAACAGACCCTACGAGCAGTACTTC CASSQANRPYEQYF